This record concerns one T cell receptor (beta chain) sequence. The sample belongs to a study of blood T cell repertoires in COVID-19. The repertoire was sequenced with immunoSEQ multiplex PCR; TCRdb's copy has only in-frame clones and lacks some. This table has around 20,000 clones, about 89% appearing once. V shed 10 bases and J 2 bases; nucleotides not matched to a gene: 12. The germline CDR1 and CDR2 sequences are SEHNR and FQNEAQ (reference sequence). This CDR3 region has 15 residues. The chain is built from TRBV7-9 and TRBJ2-3; TRBD1 aligns across 7 bases. Specimen: peripheral blood. The source of this sequence is a human donor in a cohort sampled during active COVID-19. CDR3 sequence (DNA): TGTGCCACCGGAGACGGGACAGTTTACACAGATACGCAGTATTTT. This translates into CATGDGTVYTDTQYF.